The text below deals with one TCR beta chain. Its antigen remains unknown. Profiling relied on immunoSEQ multiplex PCR, and the TCRdb table lists in-frame clones only, not all of them. This table has roughly 500,000 clones, roughly 78% appearing once. The sample originates from a study of shared clonotypes between healthy human individuals. Study conclusions and caveats: There were few donors, and this limited the genetic and exposure-history diversity represented.

Sequenced input: PBMCs. The sequence was obtained from a middle-aged woman in good health. Some clones in this sample may be carry-over from other donors' samples.

The CDR3 DNA is TGTGCCAGCAGAGGTCTAGCGGCCAATGAGCAGTTCTTC. Amino acid sequence: CASRGLAANEQFF. The V gene is TRBV6-6, the J gene TRBJ2-1; 7 bases align to TRBD2. Germline-derived CDR1 and CDR2 are MNHNY and SVGAGI (reference sequence). Germline trimming cut 6 bases from V and 6 bases from J; bases unmatched to any gene: 5. The CDR3 totals 13 residues.